The clone carrying this T cell receptor (beta chain) was seen just once. The data are from a study of blood T cell repertoires in COVID-19. The data were produced by immunoSEQ multiplex PCR, yet TCRdb's version contains in-frame clones alone and is incomplete. Among around 300,000 clones listed, approximately 90% were seen once. Those who participated ranged in age from about 18 to 89 years and resided in approximately 26 US areas. The sequence was collected from a woman between 18 and 30 years old who had recovered from COVID-19. Material: PBMCs or T cells enriched from blood (not recorded which).

The CDR3, as DNA: TGTGCCAGCAGCTTGGCCGGGTGGCCTAGTGGCTACACCTTC. Amino acid sequence: CASSLAGWPSGYTF. The chain joins TRBV5-6 to TRBJ1-2; no clear D gene. V lost 0 bases, J lost 7 bases, and 13 bases lay in between. This CDR3 is 14 amino acids long. Germline loops: CDR1 SGHDT, CDR2 YYEEEE.